This entry describes one T cell receptor beta chain. Its antigen is currently unknown. This specimen comes from a study of radiotherapy plus CTLA-4 blockade in lung cancer. Study-wide context: For 15% to 20% of patients, objective responses occurred, and about 34% had disease control.

Regarding the study as a whole: Reports state that early shifts in blood T cell clones, with interferon-beta, best predicted response. Researchers report tumor-derived TCR clones expanding in blood after radiotherapy plus ipilimumab.

V was shortened by 4 bases and J by 4 bases, with 17 bases between the two germline ends. In germline, CDR1 is MNHEY, CDR2 SMNVEV (reference sequence). The CDR3 sequence is 15 residues long. Chemo-refractory metastatic non-small-cell lung cancer patients underwent focal radiation alongside CTLA-4 blockade with ipilimumab. TCRdb's table, derived via immunoSEQ multiplex PCR, lists solely in-frame clones and lacks some. The table lists tens of thousands of clones, less than 85% of them singletons. The sequence was collected from a human donor with non-small cell lung cancer who had stable disease on radiotherapy plus ipilimumab. The genes are TRBV27 and TRBJ2-7; D is perhaps TRBD1 (5 bases). The sequencing used peripheral blood, collected from a patient treated with radiotherapy plus ipilimumab. Here the CDR3 DNA reads TGTGCCAGCAGTTCCCCGTGGGGCGAGTCTTACGAGCAGTACTTC. It codes for CASSSPWGESYEQYF.